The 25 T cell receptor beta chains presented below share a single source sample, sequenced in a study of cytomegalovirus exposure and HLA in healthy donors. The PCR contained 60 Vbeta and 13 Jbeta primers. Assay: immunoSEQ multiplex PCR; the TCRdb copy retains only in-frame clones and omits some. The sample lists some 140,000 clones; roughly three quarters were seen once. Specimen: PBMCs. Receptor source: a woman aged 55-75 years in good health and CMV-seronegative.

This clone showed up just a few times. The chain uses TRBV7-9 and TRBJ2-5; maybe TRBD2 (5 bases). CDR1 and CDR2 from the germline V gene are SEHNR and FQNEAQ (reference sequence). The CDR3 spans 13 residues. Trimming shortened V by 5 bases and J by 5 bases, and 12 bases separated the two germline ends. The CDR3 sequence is CASSRGGVETQYF. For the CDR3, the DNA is TGTGCCAGCAGCCGTGGAGGAGTGGAGACCCAGTACTTC.

The CDR3 loop is CASSPPGASGTNYNEQFF. In DNA form, the CDR3 reads TGTGCCAGCAGCCCACCCGGGGCTAGCGGGACAAATTACAATGAGCAGTTCTTC. The gene calls are TRBV9 and TRBJ2-1; 9 bases map to TRBD2. Germline-derived CDR1 and CDR2 are SGDLS and YYNGEE. The CDR3 totals 18 residues. J gave up 4 bases and V 4 bases, and 15 bases lay outside the gene matches.

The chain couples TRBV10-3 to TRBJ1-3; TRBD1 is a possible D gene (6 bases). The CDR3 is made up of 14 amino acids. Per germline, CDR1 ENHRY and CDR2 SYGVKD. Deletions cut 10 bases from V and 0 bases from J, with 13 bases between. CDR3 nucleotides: TGTGCCACAACCCCGACAGGCTCTGGAAACACCATATATTTT. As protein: CATTPTGSGNTIYF.

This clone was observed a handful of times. This CDR3 reads CASSPGQTNTEAFF. CDR3 DNA: TGTGCCAGTAGTCCCGGACAGACAAACACTGAAGCTTTCTTT. V gene TRBV19 combines with J gene TRBJ1-1; TRBD1 is a possible D gene (6 bases). CDR1 is LNHDA, CDR2 SQIVND, per germline (reference sequence). There are 14 residues in the CDR3. The germline V and J ends were trimmed by 5 bases and 2 bases, with 12 bases remaining between them.

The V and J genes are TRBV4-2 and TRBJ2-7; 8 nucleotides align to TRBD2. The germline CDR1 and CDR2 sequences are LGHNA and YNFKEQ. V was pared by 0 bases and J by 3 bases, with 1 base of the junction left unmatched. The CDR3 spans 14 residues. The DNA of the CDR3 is TGTGCCAGCAGCCAAGACGGGACTAGCTACGAGCAGTACTTC. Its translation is CASSQDGTSYEQYF.

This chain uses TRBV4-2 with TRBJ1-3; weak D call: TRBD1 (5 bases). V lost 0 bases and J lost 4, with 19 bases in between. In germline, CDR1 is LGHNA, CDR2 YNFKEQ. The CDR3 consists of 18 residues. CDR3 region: CASSQDQGGALSGNTIYF. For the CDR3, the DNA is TGTGCCAGCAGCCAAGATCAGGGAGGTGCATTGTCAGGAAACACCATATATTTT.

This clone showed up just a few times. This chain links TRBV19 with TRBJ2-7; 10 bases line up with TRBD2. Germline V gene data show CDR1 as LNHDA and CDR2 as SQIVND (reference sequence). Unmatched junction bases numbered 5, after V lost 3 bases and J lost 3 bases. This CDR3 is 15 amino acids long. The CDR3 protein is CASSILAGAVYEQYF. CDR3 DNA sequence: TGTGCCAGTAGTATTCTAGCGGGGGCCGTCTACGAGCAGTACTTC. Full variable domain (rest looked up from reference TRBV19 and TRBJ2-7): DGGITQSPKYLFRKEGQNVTLSCEQNLNHDAMYWYRQDPGQGLRLIYYSQIVNDFQKGDIAEGYSVSREKKESFPLTVTSAQKNPTAFYLCASSILAGAVYEQYFGPGTRLTVT.

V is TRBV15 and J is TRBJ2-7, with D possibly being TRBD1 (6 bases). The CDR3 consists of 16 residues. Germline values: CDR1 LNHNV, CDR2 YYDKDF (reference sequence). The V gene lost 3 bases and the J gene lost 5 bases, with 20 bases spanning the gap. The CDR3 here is CATSSPRAQGTHEQYF. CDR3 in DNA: TGTGCCACCAGCAGCCCTCGGGCGCAGGGGACCCACGAGCAGTACTTC. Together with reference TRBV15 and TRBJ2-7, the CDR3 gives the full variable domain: DAMVIQNPRYQVTQFGKPVTLSCSQTLNHNVMYWYQQKSSQAPKLLFHYYDKDFNNEADTPDNFQSRRPNTSFCFLDIRSPGLGDTAMYLCATSSPRAQGTHEQYFGPGTRLTVT.

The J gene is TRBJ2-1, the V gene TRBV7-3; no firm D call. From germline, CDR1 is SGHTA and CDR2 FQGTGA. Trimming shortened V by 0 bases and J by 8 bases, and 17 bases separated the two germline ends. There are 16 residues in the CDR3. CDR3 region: CASSLTASPPLHEQFF. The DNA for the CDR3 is TGTGCCAGCAGCTTAACTGCGTCTCCCCCTCTTCATGAGCAGTTCTTC.

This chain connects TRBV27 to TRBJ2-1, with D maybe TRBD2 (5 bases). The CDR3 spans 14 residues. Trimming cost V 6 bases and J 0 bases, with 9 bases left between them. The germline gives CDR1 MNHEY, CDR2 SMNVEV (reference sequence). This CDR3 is CASRDFSSYNEQFF. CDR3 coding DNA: TGTGCCAGCAGGGACTTCTCCTCCTACAATGAGCAGTTCTTC.

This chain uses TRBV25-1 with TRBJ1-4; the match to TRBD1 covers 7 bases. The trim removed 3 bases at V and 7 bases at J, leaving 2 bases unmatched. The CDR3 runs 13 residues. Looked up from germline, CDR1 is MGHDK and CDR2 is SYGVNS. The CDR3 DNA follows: TGTGCCAGCAGTGACAGGGGGTTTGAAAAACTGTTTTTT. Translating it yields CASSDRGFEKLFF.

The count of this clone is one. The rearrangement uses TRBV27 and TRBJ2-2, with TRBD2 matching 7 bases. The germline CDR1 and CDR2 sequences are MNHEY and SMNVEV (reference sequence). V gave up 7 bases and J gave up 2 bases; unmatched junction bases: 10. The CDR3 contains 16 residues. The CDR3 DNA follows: TGTGCCAGCACTCGCAAGGGCGGGAGTAACACCGGGGAGCTGTTTTTT. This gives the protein CASTRKGGSNTGELFF.

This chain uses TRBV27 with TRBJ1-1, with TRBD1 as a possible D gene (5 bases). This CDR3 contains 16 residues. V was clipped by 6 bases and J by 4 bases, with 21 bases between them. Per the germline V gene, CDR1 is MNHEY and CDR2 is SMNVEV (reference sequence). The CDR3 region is CASRLPGDAGPTEAFF. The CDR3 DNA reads TGTGCCAGCAGGCTTCCGGGGGACGCAGGGCCCACTGAAGCTTTCTTT.

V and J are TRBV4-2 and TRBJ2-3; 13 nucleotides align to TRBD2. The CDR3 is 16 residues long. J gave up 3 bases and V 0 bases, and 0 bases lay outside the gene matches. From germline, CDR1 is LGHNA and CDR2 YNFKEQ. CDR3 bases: TGTGCCAGCAGCCAAGAGACTAGCGGGAGGACAGATACGCAGTATTTT. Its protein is CASSQETSGRTDTQYF.

Written as DNA, the CDR3 is TGTGCCAGCGGCGAGGGGTCCTCTGGAAACACCATATATTTT. Protein sequence: CASGEGSSGNTIYF. This chain links TRBV9 with TRBJ1-3; possibly TRBD1 for D (5 bases). The CDR3 consists of 14 residues. V lost 7 bases, J lost 0 bases, and 11 bases lay in between. Germline CDR1 is SGDLS and CDR2 is YYNGEE. Variable domain in full (rest from reference TRBV9 and TRBJ1-3): DSGVTQTPKHLITATGQRVTLRCSPRSGDLSVYWYQQSLDQGLQFLIQYYNGEERAKGNILERFSAQQFPDLHSELNLSSLELGDSALYFCASGEGSSGNTIYFGEGSWLTVV.

This CDR3 reads CASSVSGKTYEQYF. CDR3 in DNA: TGTGCCAGCAGCGTAAGCGGCAAAACCTACGAGCAGTACTTC. The chain carries TRBV9 and TRBJ2-5, with D perhaps matching TRBD2 (5 bases). The J call may be in error: the DNA end matches TRBJ2-7 better. This CDR3 has 14 amino acids. CDR1 and CDR2 from the germline V gene are SGDLS and YYNGEE.

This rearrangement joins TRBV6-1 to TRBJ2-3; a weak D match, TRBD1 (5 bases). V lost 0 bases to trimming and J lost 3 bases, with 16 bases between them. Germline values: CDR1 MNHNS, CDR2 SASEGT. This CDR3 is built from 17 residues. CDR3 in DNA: TGTGCCAGCAGTGAAGCGCTTCACGGACCAGGGACAGATACGCAGTATTTT. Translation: CASSEALHGPGTDTQYF.

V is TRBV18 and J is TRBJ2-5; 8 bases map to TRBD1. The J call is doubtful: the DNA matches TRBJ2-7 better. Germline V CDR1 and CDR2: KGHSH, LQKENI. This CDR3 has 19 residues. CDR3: CASSTYYHRTGSGRYEQYF. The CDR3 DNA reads TGTGCCAGCTCAACCTATTATCATCGGACAGGGAGCGGGCGCTACGAGCAGTACTTC.

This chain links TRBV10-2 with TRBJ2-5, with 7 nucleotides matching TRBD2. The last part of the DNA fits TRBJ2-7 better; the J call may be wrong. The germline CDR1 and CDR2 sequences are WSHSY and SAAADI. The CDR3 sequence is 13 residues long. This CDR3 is CASGASGSYEQYF. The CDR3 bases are TGCGCCAGCGGGGCTAGCGGCTCCTACGAGCAGTACTTC.

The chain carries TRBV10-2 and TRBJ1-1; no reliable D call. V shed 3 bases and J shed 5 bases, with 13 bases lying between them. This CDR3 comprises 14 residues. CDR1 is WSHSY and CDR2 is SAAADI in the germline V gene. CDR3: CASSDPAPGTEAFF. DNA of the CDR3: TGCGCCAGCAGTGATCCGGCCCCGGGGACTGAAGCTTTCTTT.

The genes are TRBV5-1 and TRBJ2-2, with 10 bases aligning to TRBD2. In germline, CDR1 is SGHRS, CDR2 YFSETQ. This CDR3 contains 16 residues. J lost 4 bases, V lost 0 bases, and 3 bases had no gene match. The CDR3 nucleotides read TGCGCCAGCAGCTTGGAAGTAGCGGGGGGCACCGGGGAGCTGTTTTTT. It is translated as CASSLEVAGGTGELFF.

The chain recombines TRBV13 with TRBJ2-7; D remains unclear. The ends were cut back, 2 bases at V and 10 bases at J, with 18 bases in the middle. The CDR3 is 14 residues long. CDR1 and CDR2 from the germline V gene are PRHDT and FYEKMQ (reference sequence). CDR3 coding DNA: TGTGCCAGCAGCTTATCGGCGGATATGTGGATACAGTACTTC. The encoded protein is CASSLSADMWIQYF.

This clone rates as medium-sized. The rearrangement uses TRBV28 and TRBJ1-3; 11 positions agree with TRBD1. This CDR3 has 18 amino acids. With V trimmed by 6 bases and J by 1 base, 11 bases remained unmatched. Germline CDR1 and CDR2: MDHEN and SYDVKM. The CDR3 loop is CASSQDRDRGLSGNTIYF. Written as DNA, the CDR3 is TGTGCCAGCAGCCAAGACCGGGACAGGGGGTTGTCTGGAAACACCATATATTTT.

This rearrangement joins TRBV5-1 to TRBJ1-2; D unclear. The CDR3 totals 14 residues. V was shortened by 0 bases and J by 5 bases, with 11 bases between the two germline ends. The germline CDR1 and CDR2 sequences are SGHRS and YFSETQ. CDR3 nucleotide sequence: TGCGCCAGCAGCTTGGCCATGGAGGGTTATGGCTACACCTTC. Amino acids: CASSLAMEGYGYTF.

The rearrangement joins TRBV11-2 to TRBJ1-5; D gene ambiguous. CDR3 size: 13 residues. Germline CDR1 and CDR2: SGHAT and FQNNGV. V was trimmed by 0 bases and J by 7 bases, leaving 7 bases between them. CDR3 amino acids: CASSLDVSQPQHF. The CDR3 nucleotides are TGTGCCAGCAGCTTAGACGTTAGCCAGCCCCAGCATTTT. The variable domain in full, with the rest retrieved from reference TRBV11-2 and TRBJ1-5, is EAGVAQSPRYKIIEKRQSVAFWCNPISGHATLYWYQQILGQGPKLLIQFQNNGVVDDSQLPKDRFSAERLKGVDSTLKIQPAKLEDSAVYLCASSLDVSQPQHFGDGTRLSIL.